This T cell receptor beta chain came from a study of vaccination and CD4 T cells after COVID-19. Study-wide background: Post-COVID samples were collected a median roughly 100 days following diagnosis, spanning 35 to 161. Taking of post-vaccine samples occurred a median approximately 72 days after dose two (range 14 to 241).

The Oncomine TCR Beta short-read assay was applied to DNA of cultured CD4+ T cells. It was from cultured CD4+ T cells that genomic DNA was extracted. Via MiXCR, TCRdb re-called the PCR reads, giving one row per CDR3 protein. The table records about 14,000 distinct CDR3 sequences, about 26% of them present only once. The V and J ends lost 5 bases and 7 bases respectively, with 13 bases between them. Germline lookup yields CDR1 KGHDR and CDR2 SFDVKD. The CDR3 loop spans 13 amino acids. Treatment: approximately 9-day PBMC culture with coronavirus spike peptide pools or control peptides (ViraFEST assay). The cultures had half their medium swapped for fresh IL-2 medium on days 3 and 7. In the case of this clonotype: The antigen is not known.

The chain is built from TRBV24-1 and TRBJ1-1; weak D call: TRBD1 (6 bases). The sample taken for sequencing was cultured CD4+ T cells from blood. This sequence originates from a human donor with COVID-19. Written as DNA, the CDR3 is TGTGCCACCAGTGGGACAGAGAGTTTTGAAGCTTTCTTT. Its protein is CATSGTESFEAFF.